Described below is a single T cell receptor beta chain sequence and its context. It lacks a known antigen. Within one base of it there is no much larger clone, and no base qualities were kept. The immunoSEQ Assay, a bias-controlled multiplex PCR, was used to amplify TCRbeta CDR3 regions from genomic DNA. The source study handled its data this way. Within the assay, amplification of reference gene primers was used to estimate how many nucleated cells each sample contained. Sequence reads were collapsed and filtered to measure the absolute abundance of every unique TCRbeta CDR3 rearrangement. For each sample, productive Simpson clonality was calculated as the square root of Simpson's diversity index over productive rearrangements. TCRdb's version of the immuneACCESS table is confined to in-frame rearrangements and falls short of the full clone set. An unresolved V gene accounts for under half of the shortfall where checked; the remainder is of unknown origin. From that table come the V and J calls and clone size; the DNA was used to work out D and trimming. In this sample the table shows some 350,000 clones, about 88% of which occur a single time. The ten largest clonotypes hold around 3% of the sample.

Participants in the prospective study were enrolled through a virtual design, were aged roughly 18 to 100 years, and lived in some 24 United States geographic areas. Cohort assignment in the prospective study relied on participant-reported clinical history from a screening survey and a study questionnaire. For ImmuneRACE Cohort 3, a participant was defined as recovered based on two consecutive negative NP/OP PCR tests, clearance by a healthcare professional, or resolution of symptoms. Each participant in the prospective study had whole blood, serum and a nasopharyngeal or oropharyngeal swab collected by mobile phlebotomists. Participants in the prospective study had the option to provide additional blood draws and questionnaires over a roughly 2-month period. Before DNA extraction, prospective study blood samples were shipped either frozen or at room temperature. Relative to germline, V is missing 5 bases and J is missing 7 bases, with 4 bases of the junction outside any gene match. CDR1 and CDR2 were assigned from the germline V gene (reference sequence) as LNHDA and SQIVND. The CDR3 has 14 amino acids, counting the end cysteine and phenylalanine. The read is trimmed to its CDR3 DNA, 42 bases read in frame from base 1.

The entry originates in a study of blood T cell repertoires in COVID-19 (dated by TCRdb to the early 2020s). With respect to the entire study: The collaborator samples originated in the United States, Italy and Spain and spanned the acute and convalescent phases of COVID-19. The prospective study material was composed of cDNA or gDNA derived from T cells, B-cell-depleted T cells, or PBMCs. Subjects who had been exposed to COVID-19, were actively infected with it, or had recovered from it provided the deeply sampled blood TCRbeta repertoires that made up the dataset. The repertoires were released in a freely available public database intended as a resource for research on the immune response to SARS-CoV-2. The samples were drawn from the first 160 participants of the ongoing ImmuneRACE study and from 950 to 1,500 subjects provided by 6 global collaborators. A de-identified subject ID, COVID-19 status, age in years and sex were almost always included in the sample metadata. HLA class I and class II types, where available, came from metadata supplied by the sample provider rather than from assay-based typing. The full study reports these points: How much clinical and demographic metadata was included differed by source and by participant, and the metadata was provided uncurated.

This sequence originates from a woman under 40 who had recovered from COVID-19. The V and J genes are TRBV19 and TRBJ1-6, and 8 bases in between align with TRBD1. The sample taken for sequencing was PBMCs or T cells enriched from blood (not recorded which). Here the CDR3 is given as CASSVQGANSPLHF. Here is the DNA: TGTGCCAGTAGTGTGCAGGGGGCGAATTCACCCCTCCACTTT.